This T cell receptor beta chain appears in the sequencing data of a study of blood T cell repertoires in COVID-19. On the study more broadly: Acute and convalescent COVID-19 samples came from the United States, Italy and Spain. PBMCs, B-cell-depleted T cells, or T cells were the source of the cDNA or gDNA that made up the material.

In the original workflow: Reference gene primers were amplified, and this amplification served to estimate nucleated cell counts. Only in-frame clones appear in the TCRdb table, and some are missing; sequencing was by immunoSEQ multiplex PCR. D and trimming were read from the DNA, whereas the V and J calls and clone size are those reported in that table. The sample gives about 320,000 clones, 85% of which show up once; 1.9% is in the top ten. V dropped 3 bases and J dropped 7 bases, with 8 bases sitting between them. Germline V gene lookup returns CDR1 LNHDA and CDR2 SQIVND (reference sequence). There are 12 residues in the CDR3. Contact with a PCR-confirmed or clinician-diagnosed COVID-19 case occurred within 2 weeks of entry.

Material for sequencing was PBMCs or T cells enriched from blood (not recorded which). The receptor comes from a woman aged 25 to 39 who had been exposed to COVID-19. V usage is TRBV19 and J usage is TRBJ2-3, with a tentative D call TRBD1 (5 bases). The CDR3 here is CASSMTDNTQYF. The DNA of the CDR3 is TGTGCCAGTAGTATGACGGACAATACGCAGTATTTT.